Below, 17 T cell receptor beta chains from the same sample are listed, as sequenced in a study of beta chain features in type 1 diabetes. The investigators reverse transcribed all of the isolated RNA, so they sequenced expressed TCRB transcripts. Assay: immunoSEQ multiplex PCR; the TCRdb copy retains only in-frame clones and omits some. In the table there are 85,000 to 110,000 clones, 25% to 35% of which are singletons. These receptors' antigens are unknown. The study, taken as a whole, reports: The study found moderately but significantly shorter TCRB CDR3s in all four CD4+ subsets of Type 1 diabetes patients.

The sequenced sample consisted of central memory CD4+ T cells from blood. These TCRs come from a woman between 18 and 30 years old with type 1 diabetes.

The chain's CDR3 is CASQDGVEAFF. CDR3 coding DNA: TGTGCCAGCCAAGACGGAGTTGAAGCTTTCTTT. The chain recombines TRBV11-1 with TRBJ1-1; no clear D gene. This CDR3 contains 11 residues. Germline CDR1 SGHAT, CDR2 FQDESV (reference sequence). V was clipped by 8 bases and J by 7 bases, with 11 bases between them.

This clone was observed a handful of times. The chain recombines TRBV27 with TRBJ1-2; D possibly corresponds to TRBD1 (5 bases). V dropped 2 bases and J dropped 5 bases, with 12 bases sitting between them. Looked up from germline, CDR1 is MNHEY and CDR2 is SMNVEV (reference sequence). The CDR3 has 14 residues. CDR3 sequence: CASSLRGQAYGYTF. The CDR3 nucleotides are TGTGCCAGCAGTTTAAGGGGCCAGGCATATGGCTACACCTTC.

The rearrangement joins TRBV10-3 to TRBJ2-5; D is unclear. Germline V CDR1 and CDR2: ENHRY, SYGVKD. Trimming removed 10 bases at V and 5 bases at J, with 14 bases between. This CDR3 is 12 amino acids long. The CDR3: CATASSDETQYF. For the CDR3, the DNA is TGTGCCACCGCGTCGAGCGATGAGACCCAGTACTTC.

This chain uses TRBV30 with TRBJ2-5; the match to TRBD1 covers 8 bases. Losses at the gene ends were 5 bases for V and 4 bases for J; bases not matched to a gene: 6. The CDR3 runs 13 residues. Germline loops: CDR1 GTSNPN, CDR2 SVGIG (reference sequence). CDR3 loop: CAWVQGAGETQYF. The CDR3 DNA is TGTGCCTGGGTTCAGGGGGCCGGAGAGACCCAGTACTTC.

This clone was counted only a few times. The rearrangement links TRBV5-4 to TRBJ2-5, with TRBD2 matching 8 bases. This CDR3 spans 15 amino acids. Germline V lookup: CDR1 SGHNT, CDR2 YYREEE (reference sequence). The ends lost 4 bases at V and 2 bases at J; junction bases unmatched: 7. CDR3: CASSPGGGWQETQYF. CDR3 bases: TGTGCCAGCAGCCCCGGGGGGGGTTGGCAAGAGACCCAGTACTTC. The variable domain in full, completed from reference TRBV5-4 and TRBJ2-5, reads ETGVTQSPTHLIKTRGQQVTLRCSSQSGHNTVSWYQQALGQGPQFIFQYYREEENGRGNFPPRFSGLQFPNYSSELNVNALELDDSALYLCASSPGGGWQETQYFGPGTRLLVL.

The CDR3 region is CASSQETVYEQYF. The CDR3 nucleotides are TGTGCCAGCAGCCAAGAAACAGTCTACGAGCAGTACTTC. This chain connects TRBV4-2 to TRBJ2-7; D remains ambiguous. The length of the CDR3 is 13 residues. In germline, CDR1 is LGHNA, CDR2 YNFKEQ. V was trimmed by 0 bases and J by 3 bases, leaving 6 bases between them.

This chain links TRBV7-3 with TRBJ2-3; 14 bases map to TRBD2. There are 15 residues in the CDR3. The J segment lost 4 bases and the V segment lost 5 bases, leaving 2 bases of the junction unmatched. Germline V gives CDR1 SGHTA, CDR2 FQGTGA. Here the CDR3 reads CASSLGLAGADTQYF. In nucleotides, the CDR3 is TGTGCCAGCAGCCTGGGACTAGCGGGAGCAGATACGCAGTATTTT.

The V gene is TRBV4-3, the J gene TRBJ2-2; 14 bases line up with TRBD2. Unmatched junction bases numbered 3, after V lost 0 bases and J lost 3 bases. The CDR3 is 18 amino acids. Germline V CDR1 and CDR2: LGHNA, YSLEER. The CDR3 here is CASSQEGLAGGYTGELFF. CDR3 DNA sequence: TGCGCCAGCAGCCAAGAAGGACTAGCGGGAGGATACACCGGGGAGCTGTTTTTT.

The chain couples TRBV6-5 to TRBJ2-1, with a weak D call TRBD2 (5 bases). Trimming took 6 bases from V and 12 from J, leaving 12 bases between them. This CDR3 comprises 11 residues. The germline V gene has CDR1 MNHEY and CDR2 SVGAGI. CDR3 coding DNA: TGTGCCAGCAGCACTAGGTTTGGGCAGTTCTTC. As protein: CASSTRFGQFF.

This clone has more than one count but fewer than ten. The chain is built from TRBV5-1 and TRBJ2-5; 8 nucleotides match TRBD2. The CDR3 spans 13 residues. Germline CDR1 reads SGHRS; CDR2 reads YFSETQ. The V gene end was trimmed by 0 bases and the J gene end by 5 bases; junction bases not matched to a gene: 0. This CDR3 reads CASSLGLAETQYF. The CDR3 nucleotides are TGCGCCAGCAGCTTGGGACTAGCGGAGACCCAGTACTTC.

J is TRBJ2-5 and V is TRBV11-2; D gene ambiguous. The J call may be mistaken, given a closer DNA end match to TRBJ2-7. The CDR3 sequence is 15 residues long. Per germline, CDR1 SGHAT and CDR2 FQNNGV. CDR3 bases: TGTGCCAGCAGCCCACGACGGGTGGAGACCTACGAGCAGTACTTC. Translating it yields CASSPRRVETYEQYF.

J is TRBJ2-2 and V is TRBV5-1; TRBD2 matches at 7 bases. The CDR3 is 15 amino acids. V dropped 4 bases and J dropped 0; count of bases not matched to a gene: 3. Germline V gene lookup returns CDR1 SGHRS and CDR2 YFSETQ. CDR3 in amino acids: CASSATSANTGELFF. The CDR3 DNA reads TGCGCCAGCAGCGCTACTAGCGCGAACACCGGGGAGCTGTTTTTT.

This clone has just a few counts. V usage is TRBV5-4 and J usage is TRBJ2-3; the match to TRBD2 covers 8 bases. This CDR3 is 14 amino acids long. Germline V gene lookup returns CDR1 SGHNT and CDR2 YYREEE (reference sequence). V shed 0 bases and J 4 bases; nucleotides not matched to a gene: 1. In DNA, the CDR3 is TGTGCCAGCAGCTTGGCGGGGGGGGCAGATACGCAGTATTTT. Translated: CASSLAGGADTQYF.

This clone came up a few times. The CDR3 here is CASSDNKRGRDTQYF. The CDR3 DNA reads as TGTGCCAGCAGCGACAACAAACGGGGGAGAGATACGCAGTATTTT. This rearrangement joins TRBV9 to TRBJ2-3; the D gene is possibly TRBD2 (6 bases). Trimming shortened V by 3 bases and J by 5 bases, and 16 bases separated the two germline ends. The CDR3 sequence is 15 residues long. Per germline, CDR1 SGDLS and CDR2 YYNGEE. The full variable domain, rest sourced from reference TRBV9 and TRBJ2-3, is DSGVTQTPKHLITATGQRVTLRCSPRSGDLSVYWYQQSLDQGLQFLIQYYNGEERAKGNILERFSAQQFPDLHSELNLSSLELGDSALYFCASSDNKRGRDTQYFGPGTRLTVL.

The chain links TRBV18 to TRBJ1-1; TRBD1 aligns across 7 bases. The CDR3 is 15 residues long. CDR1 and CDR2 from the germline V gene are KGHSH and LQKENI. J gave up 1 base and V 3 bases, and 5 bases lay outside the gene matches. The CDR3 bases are TGTGCCAGCTCACCGAGGGGGCAGGGGAACACTGAAGCTTTCTTT. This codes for CASSPRGQGNTEAFF.

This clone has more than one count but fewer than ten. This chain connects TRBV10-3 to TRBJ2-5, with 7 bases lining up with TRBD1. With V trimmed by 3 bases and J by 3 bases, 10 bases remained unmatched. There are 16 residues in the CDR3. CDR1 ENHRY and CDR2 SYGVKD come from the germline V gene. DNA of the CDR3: TGTGCCATCAGTGACCCTACAGGGGACACCGAAGAGACCCAGTACTTC. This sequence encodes CAISDPTGDTEETQYF.

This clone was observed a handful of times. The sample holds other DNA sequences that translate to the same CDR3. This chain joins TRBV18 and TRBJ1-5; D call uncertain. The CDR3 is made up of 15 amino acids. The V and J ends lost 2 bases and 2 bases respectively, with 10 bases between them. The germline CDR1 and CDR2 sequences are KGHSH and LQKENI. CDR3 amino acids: CASSPASGGNQPQHF. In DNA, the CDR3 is TGTGCCAGCTCACCAGCCTCCGGGGGCAATCAGCCCCAGCATTTT.